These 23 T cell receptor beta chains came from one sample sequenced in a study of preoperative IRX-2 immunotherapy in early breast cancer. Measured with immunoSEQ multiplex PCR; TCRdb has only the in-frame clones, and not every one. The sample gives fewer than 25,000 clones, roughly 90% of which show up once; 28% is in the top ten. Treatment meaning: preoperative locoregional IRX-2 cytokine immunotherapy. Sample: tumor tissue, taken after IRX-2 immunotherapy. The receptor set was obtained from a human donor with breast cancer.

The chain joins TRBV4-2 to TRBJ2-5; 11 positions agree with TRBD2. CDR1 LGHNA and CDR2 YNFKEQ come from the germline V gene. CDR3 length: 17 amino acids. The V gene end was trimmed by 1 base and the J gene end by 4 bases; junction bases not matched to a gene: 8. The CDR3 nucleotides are TGTGCCAGCAGCCAAGCGTATATGCTAGCGGGGGGAGAGACCCAGTACTTC. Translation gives CASSQAYMLAGGETQYF.

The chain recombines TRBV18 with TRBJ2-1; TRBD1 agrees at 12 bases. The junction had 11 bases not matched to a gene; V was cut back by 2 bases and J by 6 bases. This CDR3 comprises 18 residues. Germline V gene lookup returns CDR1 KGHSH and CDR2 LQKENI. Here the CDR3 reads CASSPRAPGQGASNEQFF. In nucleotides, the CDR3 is TGTGCCAGCTCACCAAGGGCGCCGGGACAGGGGGCCTCCAATGAGCAGTTCTTC.

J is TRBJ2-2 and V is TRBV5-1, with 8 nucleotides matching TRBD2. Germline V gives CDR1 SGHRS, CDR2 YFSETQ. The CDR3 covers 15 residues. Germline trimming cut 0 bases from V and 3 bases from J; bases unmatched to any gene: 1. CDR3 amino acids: CASSLAGGDTGELFF. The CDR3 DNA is TGCGCCAGCAGCTTGGCGGGGGGGGACACCGGGGAGCTGTTTTTT. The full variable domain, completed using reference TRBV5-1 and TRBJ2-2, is KAGVTQTPRYLIKTRGQQVTLSCSPISGHRSVSWYQQTPGQGLQFLFEYFSETQRNKGNFPGRFSGRQFSNSRSEMNVSTLELGDSALYLCASSLAGGDTGELFFGEGSRLTVL.

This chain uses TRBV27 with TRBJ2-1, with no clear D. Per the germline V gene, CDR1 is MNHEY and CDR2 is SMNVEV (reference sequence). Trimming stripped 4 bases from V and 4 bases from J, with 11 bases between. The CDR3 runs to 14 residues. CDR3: CASSSRVPYNEQFF. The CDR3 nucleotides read TGTGCCAGCAGTTCCCGAGTCCCGTACAATGAGCAGTTCTTC.

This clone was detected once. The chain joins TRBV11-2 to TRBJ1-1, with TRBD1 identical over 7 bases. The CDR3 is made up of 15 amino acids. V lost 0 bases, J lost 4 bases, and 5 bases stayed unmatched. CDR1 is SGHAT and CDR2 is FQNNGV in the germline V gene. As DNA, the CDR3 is TGTGCCAGCAGCTTAGAGGCAGGGGGACTCACTGAAGCTTTCTTT. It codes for CASSLEAGGLTEAFF.

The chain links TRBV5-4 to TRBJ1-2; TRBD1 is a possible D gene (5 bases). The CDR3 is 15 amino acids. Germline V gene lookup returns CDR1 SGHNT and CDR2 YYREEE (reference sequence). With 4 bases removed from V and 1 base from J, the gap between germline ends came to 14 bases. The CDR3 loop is CASSLRDGINYGYTF. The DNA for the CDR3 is TGTGCCAGCAGCCTGCGGGACGGCATTAACTATGGCTACACCTTC.

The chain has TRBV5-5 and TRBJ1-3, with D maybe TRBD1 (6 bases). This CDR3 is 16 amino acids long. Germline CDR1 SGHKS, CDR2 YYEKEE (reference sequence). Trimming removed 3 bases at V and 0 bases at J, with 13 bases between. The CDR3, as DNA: TGTGCCAGCAGCTGGGGACACGCCGACTCTGGAAACACCATATATTTT. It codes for CASSWGHADSGNTIYF.

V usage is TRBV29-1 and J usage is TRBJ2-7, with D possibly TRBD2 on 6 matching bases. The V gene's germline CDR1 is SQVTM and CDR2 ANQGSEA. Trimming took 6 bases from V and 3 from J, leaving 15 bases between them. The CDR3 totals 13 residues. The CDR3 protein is CSVQGDCDYEQYV. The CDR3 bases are TGCAGCGTCCAAGGGGACTGCGACTACGAGCAGTACGTC.

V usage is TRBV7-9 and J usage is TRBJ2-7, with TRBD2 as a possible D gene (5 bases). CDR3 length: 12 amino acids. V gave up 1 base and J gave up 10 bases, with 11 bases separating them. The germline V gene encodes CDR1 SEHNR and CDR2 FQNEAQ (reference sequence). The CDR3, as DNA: TGTGCCAGCAGCTTAGATAGCGCCAACCAGTACTTC. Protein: CASSLDSANQYF. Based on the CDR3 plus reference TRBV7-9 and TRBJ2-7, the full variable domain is DTGVSQNPRHKITKRGQNVTFRCDPISEHNRLYWYRQTLGQGPEFLTYFQNEAQLEKSRLLSDRFSAERPKGSFSTLEIQRTEQGDSAMYLCASSLDSANQYFGPGTRLTVT.

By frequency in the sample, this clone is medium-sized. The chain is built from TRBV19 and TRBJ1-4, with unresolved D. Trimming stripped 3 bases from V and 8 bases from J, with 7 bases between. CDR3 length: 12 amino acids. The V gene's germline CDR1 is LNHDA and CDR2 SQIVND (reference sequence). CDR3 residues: CASSISGEKLFF. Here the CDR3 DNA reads TGTGCCAGTAGTATCTCGGGGGAAAAACTGTTTTTT.

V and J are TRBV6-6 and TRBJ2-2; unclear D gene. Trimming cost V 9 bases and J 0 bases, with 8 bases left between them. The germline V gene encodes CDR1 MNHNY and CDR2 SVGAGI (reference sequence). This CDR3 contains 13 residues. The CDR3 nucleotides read TGTGCCAGTTGTACGGCGAACACCGGGGAGCTGTTTTTT. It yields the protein CASCTANTGELFF.

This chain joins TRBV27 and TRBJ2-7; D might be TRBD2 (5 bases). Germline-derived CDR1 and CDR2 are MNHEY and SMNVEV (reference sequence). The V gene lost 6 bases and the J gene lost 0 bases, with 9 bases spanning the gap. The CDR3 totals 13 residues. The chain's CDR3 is CASSKRGSYEQYV. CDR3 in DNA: TGTGCCAGCAGCAAACGGGGCTCCTACGAGCAGTACGTC.

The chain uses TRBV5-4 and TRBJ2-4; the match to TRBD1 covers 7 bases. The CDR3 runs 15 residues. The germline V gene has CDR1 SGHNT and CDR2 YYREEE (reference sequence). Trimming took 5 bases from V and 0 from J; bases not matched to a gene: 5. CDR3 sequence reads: CASSTQGPAKNIQYF. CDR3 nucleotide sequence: TGTGCCAGCAGTACACAGGGGCCAGCCAAAAACATTCAGTACTTC.

This CDR3 is CASSSQSSTDTQYF. CDR3 in DNA: TGCGCCAGCAGCTCCCAGTCAAGCACAGATACGCAGTATTTT. The V and J genes are TRBV5-1 and TRBJ2-3; D is unresolved. V was clipped by 3 bases and J by 0 bases, with 8 bases between them. CDR1 and CDR2 from the germline V gene are SGHRS and YFSETQ. The CDR3 runs 14 residues. Full variable domain (missing parts from reference TRBV5-1 and TRBJ2-3): KAGVTQTPRYLIKTRGQQVTLSCSPISGHRSVSWYQQTPGQGLQFLFEYFSETQRNKGNFPGRFSGRQFSNSRSEMNVSTLELGDSALYLCASSSQSSTDTQYFGPGTRLTVL.

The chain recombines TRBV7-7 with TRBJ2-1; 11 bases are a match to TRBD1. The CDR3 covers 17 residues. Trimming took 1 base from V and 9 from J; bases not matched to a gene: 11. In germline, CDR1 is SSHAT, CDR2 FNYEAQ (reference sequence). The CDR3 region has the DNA TGTGCCAGCAGCTTAGGGCCCGCTGGACAGGGGGCTATTGAGCAGTTCTTC. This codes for CASSLGPAGQGAIEQFF.

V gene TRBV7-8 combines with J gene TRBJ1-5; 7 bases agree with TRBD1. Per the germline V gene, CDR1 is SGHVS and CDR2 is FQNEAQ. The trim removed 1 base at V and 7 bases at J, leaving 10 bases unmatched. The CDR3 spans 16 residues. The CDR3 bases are TGTGCCAGCAGCTTAGGCCCCGGGACAGTAGTCCAGCCCCAGCATTTT. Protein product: CASSLGPGTVVQPQHF.

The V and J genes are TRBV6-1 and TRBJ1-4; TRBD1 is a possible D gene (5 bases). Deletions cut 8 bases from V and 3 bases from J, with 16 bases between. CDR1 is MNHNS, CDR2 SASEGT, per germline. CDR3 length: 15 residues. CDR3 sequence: CASSTWQGANEKLFF. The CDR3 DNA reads TGTGCCAGCTCCACCTGGCAGGGCGCTAATGAAAAACTGTTTTTT.

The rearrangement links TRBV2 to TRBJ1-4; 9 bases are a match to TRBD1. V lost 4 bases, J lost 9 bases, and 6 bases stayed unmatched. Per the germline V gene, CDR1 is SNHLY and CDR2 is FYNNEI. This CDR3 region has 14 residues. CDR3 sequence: CASSVGQGRQKLFF. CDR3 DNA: TGTGCCAGCAGTGTCGGACAGGGGAGGCAAAAACTGTTTTTT. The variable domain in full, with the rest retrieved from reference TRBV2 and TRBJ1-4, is EPEVTQTPSHQVTQMGQEVILRCVPISNHLYFYWYRQILGQKVEFLVSFYNNEISEKSEIFDDQFSVERPDGSNFTLKIRSTKLEDSAMYFCASSVGQGRQKLFFGSGTQLSVL.

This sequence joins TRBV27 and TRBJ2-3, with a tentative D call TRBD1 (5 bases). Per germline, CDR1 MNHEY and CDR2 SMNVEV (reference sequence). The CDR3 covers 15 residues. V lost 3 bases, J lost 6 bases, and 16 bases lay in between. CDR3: CASSFRQHEVDTQYF. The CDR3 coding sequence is TGTGCCAGCAGTTTTAGACAGCACGAGGTTGATACGCAGTATTTT.

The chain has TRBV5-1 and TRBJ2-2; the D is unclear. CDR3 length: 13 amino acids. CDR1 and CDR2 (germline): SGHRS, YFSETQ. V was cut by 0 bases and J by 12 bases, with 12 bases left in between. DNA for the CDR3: TGCGCCAGCAGCTTGGTAGAATTCGGCCAGCTGTTTTTT. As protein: CASSLVEFGQLFF.

The CDR3 bases are TGCGCCAGCAGCCTCCTTCGGGGAACTGAAGCTTTCTTT. The encoded protein is CASSLLRGTEAFF. V is TRBV4-1 and J is TRBJ1-1; the D is unclear. This CDR3 has 13 amino acids. Germline lookup yields CDR1 MGHRA and CDR2 YSYEKL. V was clipped by 4 bases and J by 5 bases, with 11 bases between them.

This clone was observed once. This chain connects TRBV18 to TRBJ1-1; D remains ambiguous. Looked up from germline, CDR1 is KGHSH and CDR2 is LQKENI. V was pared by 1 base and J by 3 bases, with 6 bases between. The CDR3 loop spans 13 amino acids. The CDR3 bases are TGTGCCAGCTCACCACGGATTGACACTGAAGCTTTCTTT. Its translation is CASSPRIDTEAFF.

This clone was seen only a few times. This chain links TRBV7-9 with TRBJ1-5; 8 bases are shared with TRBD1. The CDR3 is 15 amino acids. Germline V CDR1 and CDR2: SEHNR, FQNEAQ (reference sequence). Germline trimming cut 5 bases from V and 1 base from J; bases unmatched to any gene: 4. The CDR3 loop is CASSRGQGSNQPQHF. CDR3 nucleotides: TGTGCCAGCAGCCGTGGACAGGGAAGCAATCAGCCCCAGCATTTT.